This T cell receptor beta chain was profiled in a study of regulatory T cells in long-lasting Graves disease (TCRdb year 2021). Some background on the complete study: In the newly diagnosed Graves' disease group, patients had been taking antithyroid drugs for less than 3 months. The study was conducted in China and was registered as a clinical trial. A total of about 35 samples underwent TCR sequencing: about 13 from persistent and approximately 20 from newly diagnosed Graves' disease patients. This study used TCR sequencing and RNA sequencing of peripheral blood to compare persistent Graves' disease patients against newly diagnosed Graves' disease patients.

On the study overall, not on this receptor specifically: The study examined only peripheral blood because the primary lesion, thyroid tissue, could not be accessed. Lower TCR Shannon entropy and fewer highly expanded clones were observed in persistent Graves' disease patients than in newly diagnosed patients, which suggested clonal expansion. Only the TCR beta chain was sequenced and analyzed. Persistent disease showed preferential use of TRBV28, TRBJ1-2 and TRBJ2-5, whereas newly diagnosed disease favored TRBV20-1 and TRBJ2-1. More public clonotypes were shared among persistent patients (roughly 2,700) than among newly diagnosed patients (just under 1,000). The authors acknowledged the small sample size as a limitation that may reduce accuracy.

The library was made by multiplex PCR. Sequencer: Illumina HiSeq 4000. To build TCR beta libraries, CDR3 regions were amplified by Arm-PCR using iRepertoire HTBI primers. Before sequencing, the PCR products underwent gel purification. The study's processing was this. Gene usage analysis of CDR3 amino acid clonotypes relied on the 60 to 65 TRBV and 13 to 15 TRBJ segments identified across samples. Filtered high-quality paired reads were merged into contigs using COPE and FqMerger. Contigs were aligned with BLAST to IMGT TRBV, TRBD and TRBJ reference genes, and CDR3 was defined per IMGT. Highly expanded clones were defined as clonotypes with a frequency above 0.1%. Repertoire diversity was measured by Shannon entropy, and V-J evenness by the Gini coefficient. Public clonotypes were defined as clonotypes shared by more than one individual. Starting from the raw public reads, TCRdb applied fastp trimming at Q25, assembled clones with MiXCR and retained in-frame beta chains. Rows are unified per CDR3 protein, each entry keeping the most common DNA and genes. TCRdb's processing, not the study's, gives the V and J calls here. The sample table holds approximately 480,000 distinct CDR3 sequences, of which around 15% were seen once. The ten largest make up 12% of the sample.

From its cysteine to its phenylalanine, the CDR3 spans 12 amino acids. Of all the DNA, just the CDR3 is kept, 36 bases in frame from base 1. The germline V gene yields SGHTA for CDR1 and FQGNSA for CDR2. A distance of 9 bases separates the germline ends of V and J, which lose 4 bases and 6 bases respectively. In the paper's terms, the time point label means: newly diagnosed GD, antithyroid drugs for less than 3 months. For both TCR sequencing and RNA sequencing, RNA was extracted from PBMCs in TRIzol. Graves' disease was diagnosed according to American Thyroid Association guidelines. Recruitment of patients was carried out at an endocrinology department in Xi'an, China. From each patient, about 9 milliliters of peripheral blood was collected into an EDTA anticoagulant tube. PBMCs were isolated by Ficoll Paque Plus density gradient separation without further T cell sorting. An Agilent 2100 Bioanalyzer and agarose gel were used to assess RNA quality, and a NanoDrop 2000 was used to measure RNA concentration.

In regard to this clonotype: Its antigen is unknown. There are no base qualities to consult, and no much larger clone falls within one base.

These records were also assigned to another study, of T cells in Graves' hyperthyroidism and ophthalmopathy. The second source states: Graves' hyperthyroidism was defined as stable when no progression to ophthalmopathy occurred over 18 months of follow-up. The hyperthyroidism patients were between 18 and 65 years old and newly diagnosed, with a disease duration of less than 2 months. Patients with uncontrolled infections, other autoimmune diseases, pregnancy or lactation were excluded. Clinical symptoms, serum thyroxine and TRAb, thyroid ultrasound, and orbital computed tomography formed the basis for the diagnoses. The TCR CDR3 was subjected to a first round of RT-PCR using the HTBI primer set and the Qiagen OneStep RT-PCR kit. Most expanded thyroid clonotypes (frequency above 0.001) were also found in blood, which suggests that blood repertoires may mirror thyroid immune responses. Ophthalmopathy was separated from stable hyperthyroidism by a 13 V-J signature model, with approximately 86% sensitivity and 81% to 82% specificity obtained in cross-validation and 80%/75% obtained in testing. In validation, the model predicted progression to ophthalmopathy a median of roughly six months before onset, with roughly 71% sensitivity and roughly 72% specificity. To identify TCR V-J signatures that set the groups apart, the researchers used a discovery cohort of about a hundred patients, made up of around 40 with Graves' ophthalmopathy and about 60 with stable Graves' hyperthyroidism. Prospective prediction of ophthalmopathy was tested in an independent validation cohort of 18 hyperthyroidism patients and some 17 patients who later progressed to ophthalmopathy. The approximately 100 discovery patients were divided at random into training and test sets in a 7:3 ratio. The study also compared thyroid tissue and blood T-cell repertoires from several Graves' hyperthyroidism patients. Once sampling was done, hyperthyroidism patients were given methimazole at a starting dose of 30 mg daily, whereas ophthalmopathy patients were given high-dose intravenous methylprednisolone. Libraries were constructed in a second round of multiplex PCR, after which size selection and purification were carried out. The libraries were sequenced on an Illumina HiSeq2000 using paired-end 100 bp reads. SOAPnuke was used to process the raw data, removing reads that contained adapters or uncalled bases, had a mean Phred below 15, or lacked an exact match to the constant primer or identifier. High-quality paired reads were merged with COPE v1.2.5, and unique nucleotide sequences were defined as clonotypes. MiTCR v1.1 was used to align clonotypes to the IMGT TRBV, TRBD and TRBJ reference segments. The analysis included only V-J combinations with a frequency above 0.0001, which together covered 99% to 99.2% of the repertoires. A TCS score was defined as the ratio of F50 (clonal expansion) to E x V (chaos), with BLOSUM62-based TCRdist applied between CDR3 peptides within each V-J. Welch's t-statistics and random forest reduced approximately 520 V-J features to 13, which were used in a naive Bayes classifier (R e1071). No statistical method was used to fix the sample size in advance, and group allocation was not hidden from the investigators. According to the paper, TCR Vbeta CDR3 sequencing was carried out on some 130 peripheral blood samples, which came from fewer than 50 ophthalmopathy, 75 to 80 hyperthyroidism and roughly 17 progressor patients.

The chain is made from TRBV7-2 and TRBJ1-2; possibly the D gene is TRBD1, per 6 matching bases. Source: peripheral blood mononuclear cells (PBMCs), taken at new diagnosis, from a patient treated with antithyroid drugs. This receptor was taken from a middle-aged man with Graves disease. Donor details come from another sample of the same person, matched by shared clones. The CDR3 reads as follows: CASSSNRDGYTF. The sequence in DNA is TGTGCCAGCAGCTCCAACAGGGATGGCTACACCTTC.